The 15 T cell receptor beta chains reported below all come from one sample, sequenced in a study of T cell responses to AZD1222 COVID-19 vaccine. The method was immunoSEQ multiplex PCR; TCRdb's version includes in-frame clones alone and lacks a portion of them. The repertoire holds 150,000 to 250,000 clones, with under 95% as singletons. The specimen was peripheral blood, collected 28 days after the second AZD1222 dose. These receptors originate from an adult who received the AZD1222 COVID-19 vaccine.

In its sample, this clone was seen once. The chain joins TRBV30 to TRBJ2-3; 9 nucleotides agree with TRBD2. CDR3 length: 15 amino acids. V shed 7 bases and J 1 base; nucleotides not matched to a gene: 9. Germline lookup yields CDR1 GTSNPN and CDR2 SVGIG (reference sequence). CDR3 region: CASTRGGGGTDTQYF. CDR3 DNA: TGTGCCTCTACGAGGGGCGGGGGGGGCACAGATACGCAGTATTTT.

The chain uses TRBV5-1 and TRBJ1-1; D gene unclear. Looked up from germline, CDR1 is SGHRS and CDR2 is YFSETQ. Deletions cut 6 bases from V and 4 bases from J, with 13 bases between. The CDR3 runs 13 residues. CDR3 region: CASTSRPGTEAFF. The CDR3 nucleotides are TGCGCCAGCACTTCCCGGCCGGGCACTGAAGCTTTCTTT. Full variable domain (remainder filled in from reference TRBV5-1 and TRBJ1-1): KAGVTQTPRYLIKTRGQQVTLSCSPISGHRSVSWYQQTPGQGLQFLFEYFSETQRNKGNFPGRFSGRQFSNSRSEMNVSTLELGDSALYLCASTSRPGTEAFFGQGTRLTVV.

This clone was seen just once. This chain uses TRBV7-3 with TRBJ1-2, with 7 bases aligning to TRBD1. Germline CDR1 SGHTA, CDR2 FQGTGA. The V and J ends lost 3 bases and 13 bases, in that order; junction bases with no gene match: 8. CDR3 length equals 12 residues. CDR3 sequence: CASSFSDRDRTF. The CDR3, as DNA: TGTGCCAGCAGCTTCAGTGACAGGGATCGCACCTTC.

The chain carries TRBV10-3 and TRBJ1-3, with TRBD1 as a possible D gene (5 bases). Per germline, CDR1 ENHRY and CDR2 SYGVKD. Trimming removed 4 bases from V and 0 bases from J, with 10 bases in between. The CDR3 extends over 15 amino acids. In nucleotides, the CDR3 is TGTGCCATCAGTGGCCAGGGATTCTCTGGAAACACCATATATTTT. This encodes CAISGQGFSGNTIYF.

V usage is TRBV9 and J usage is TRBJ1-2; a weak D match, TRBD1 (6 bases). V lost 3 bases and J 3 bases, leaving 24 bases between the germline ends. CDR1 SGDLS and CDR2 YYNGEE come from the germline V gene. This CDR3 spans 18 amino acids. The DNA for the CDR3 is TGTGCCAGCAGCGGACCAGGGGCCGCTCCCCTATGGGACTATGGCTACACCTTC. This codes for CASSGPGAAPLWDYGYTF.

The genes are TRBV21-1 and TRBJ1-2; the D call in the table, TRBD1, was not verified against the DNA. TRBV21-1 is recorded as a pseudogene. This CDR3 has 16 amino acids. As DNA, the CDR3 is TGTGCCAGCAGCAAAGAGCGGGACAGGGGAAAGAGTGGCTACACCTTC. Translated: CASSKERDRGKSGYTF.

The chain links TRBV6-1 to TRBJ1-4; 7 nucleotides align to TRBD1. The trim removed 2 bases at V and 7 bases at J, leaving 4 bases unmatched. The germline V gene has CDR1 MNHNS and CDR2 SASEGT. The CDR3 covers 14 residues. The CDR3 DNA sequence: TGTGCCAGCAGTGAAACGTCAGGGGGTGAAAAACTGTTTTTT. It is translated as CASSETSGGEKLFF.

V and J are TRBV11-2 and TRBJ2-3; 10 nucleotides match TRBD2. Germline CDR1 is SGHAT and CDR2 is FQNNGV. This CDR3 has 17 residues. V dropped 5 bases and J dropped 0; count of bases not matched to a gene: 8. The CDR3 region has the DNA TGTGCCAGCAGCCCCCGGGTACTAGCGGGGAGCACAGATACGCAGTATTTT. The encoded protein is CASSPRVLAGSTDTQYF.

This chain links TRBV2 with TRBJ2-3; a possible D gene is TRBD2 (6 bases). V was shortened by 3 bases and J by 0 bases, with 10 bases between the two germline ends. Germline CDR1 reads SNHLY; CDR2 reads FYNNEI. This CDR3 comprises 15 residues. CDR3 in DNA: TGTGCCAGCAGTGATGTGGGGGGAAGCACAGATACGCAGTATTTT. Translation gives CASSDVGGSTDTQYF.

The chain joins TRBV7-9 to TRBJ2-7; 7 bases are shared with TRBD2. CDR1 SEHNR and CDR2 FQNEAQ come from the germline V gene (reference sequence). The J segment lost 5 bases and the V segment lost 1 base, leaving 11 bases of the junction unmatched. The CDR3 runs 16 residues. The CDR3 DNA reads TGTGCCAGCAGCTTAGGGTTCCTAGCGGAGGAGGACGAGCAGTACTTC. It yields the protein CASSLGFLAEEDEQYF.

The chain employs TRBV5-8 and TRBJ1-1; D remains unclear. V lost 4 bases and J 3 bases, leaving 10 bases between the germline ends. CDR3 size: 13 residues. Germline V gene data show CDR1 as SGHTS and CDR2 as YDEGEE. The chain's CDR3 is CASSPRLHTEAFF. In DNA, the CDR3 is TGTGCCAGCAGCCCACGACTCCACACTGAAGCTTTCTTT.

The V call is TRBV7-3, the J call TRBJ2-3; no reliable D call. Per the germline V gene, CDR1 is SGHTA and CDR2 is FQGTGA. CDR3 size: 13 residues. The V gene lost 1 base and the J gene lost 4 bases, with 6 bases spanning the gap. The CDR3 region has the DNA TGTGCCAGCAGCTTAATCAGAGCAGATACGCAGTATTTT. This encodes CASSLIRADTQYF.

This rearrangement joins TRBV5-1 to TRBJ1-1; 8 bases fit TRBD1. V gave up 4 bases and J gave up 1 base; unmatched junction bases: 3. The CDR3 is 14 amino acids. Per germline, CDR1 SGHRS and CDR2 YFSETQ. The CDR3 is CASSPGQANTEAFF. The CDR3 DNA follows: TGCGCCAGCAGCCCGGGACAGGCGAACACTGAAGCTTTCTTT. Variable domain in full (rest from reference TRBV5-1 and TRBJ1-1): KAGVTQTPRYLIKTRGQQVTLSCSPISGHRSVSWYQQTPGQGLQFLFEYFSETQRNKGNFPGRFSGRQFSNSRSEMNVSTLELGDSALYLCASSPGQANTEAFFGQGTRLTVV.

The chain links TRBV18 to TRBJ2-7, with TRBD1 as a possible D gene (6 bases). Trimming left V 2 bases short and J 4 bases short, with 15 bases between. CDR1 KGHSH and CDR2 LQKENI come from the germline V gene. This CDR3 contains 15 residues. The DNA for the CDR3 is TGTGCCAGCTCACCATTTTCCAGGGGAGAGTACGAGCAGTACTTC. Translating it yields CASSPFSRGEYEQYF.

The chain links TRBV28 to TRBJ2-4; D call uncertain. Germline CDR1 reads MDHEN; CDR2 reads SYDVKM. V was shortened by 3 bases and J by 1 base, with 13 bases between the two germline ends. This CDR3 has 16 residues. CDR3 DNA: TGTGCCAGCAGTTTCCACCCCTCTATGGCCAAAAACATTCAGTACTTC. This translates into CASSFHPSMAKNIQYF.